The 18 T cell receptor beta chains below all came from one sample that was sequenced in a study of cytomegalovirus exposure and HLA in healthy donors. The PCR employed 60 Vbeta primers together with 13 Jbeta primers. Method: immunoSEQ multiplex PCR; TCRdb's copy keeps in-frame clones and lacks some. The sample lists about 140,000 clones, around three quarters occurring once. Sequencing input: PBMCs. Receptor source: a male donor in good health and CMV-seronegative.

This clone showed up just once. V and J are TRBV28 and TRBJ1-5, with a tentative D call TRBD1 (5 bases). V was pared by 7 bases and J by 5 bases, with 12 bases between. Germline CDR1 reads MDHEN; CDR2 reads SYDVKM. This CDR3 contains 13 residues. This CDR3 reads CASIQGKDQPQHF. CDR3 DNA: TGTGCCAGCATCCAGGGTAAGGATCAGCCCCAGCATTTT. Full variable domain (remainder filled in from reference TRBV28 and TRBJ1-5): DVKVTQSSRYLVKRTGEKVFLECVQDMDHENMFWYRQDPGLGLRLIYFSYDVKMKEKGDIPEGYSVSREKKERFSLILESASTNQTSMYLCASIQGKDQPQHFGDGTRLSIL.

The chain couples TRBV6-5 to TRBJ1-6; a weak D match, TRBD1 (6 bases). The CDR3 covers 15 residues. Germline values: CDR1 MNHEY, CDR2 SVGAGI. V shed 4 bases and J shed 8 bases, with 15 bases lying between them. The CDR3 sequence: CASSWSGVTYSPLHF. CDR3 DNA sequence: TGTGCCAGCAGTTGGTCAGGGGTGACTTATTCACCCCTCCACTTT.

V usage is TRBV2 and J usage is TRBJ1-4; TRBD1 is a possible D gene (5 bases). There are 17 residues in the CDR3. V was shortened by 3 bases and J by 5 bases, with 19 bases between the two germline ends. Germline CDR1 reads SNHLY; CDR2 reads FYNNEI. The CDR3 DNA sequence: TGTGCCAGCAGTGATATTCTTATATTGGCAGGGAATGAAAAACTGTTTTTT. Translating it yields CASSDILILAGNEKLFF. Combining the CDR3 with reference TRBV2 and TRBJ1-4 gives the whole variable domain EPEVTQTPSHQVTQMGQEVILRCVPISNHLYFYWYRQILGQKVEFLVSFYNNEISEKSEIFDDQFSVERPDGSNFTLKIRSTKLEDSAMYFCASSDILILAGNEKLFFGSGTQLSVL.

The chain is built from TRBV27 and TRBJ2-7; 8 bases agree with TRBD1. Unmatched junction bases numbered 6, after V lost 5 bases and J lost 0 bases. Looked up from germline, CDR1 is MNHEY and CDR2 is SMNVEV (reference sequence). This CDR3 region has 15 residues. CDR3 DNA: TGTGCCAGCAGTGACAGGGGAATGAGCTCCTACGAGCAGTACTTC. Its translation is CASSDRGMSSYEQYF.

The V and J genes are TRBV9 and TRBJ2-2; D perhaps matches TRBD1 (5 bases). V shed 0 bases and J shed 4 bases, with 13 bases lying between them. CDR1 and CDR2 (germline): SGDLS, YYNGEE. CDR3 length: 16 amino acids. CDR3 sequence (DNA): TGTGCCAGCAGCGTAGCTCCAGGGCGGCGCACCGGGGAGCTGTTTTTT. It encodes CASSVAPGRRTGELFF.

The rearrangement joins TRBV7-3 to TRBJ2-3; 8 bases fit TRBD1. Looked up from germline, CDR1 is SGHTA and CDR2 is FQGTGA. Trimming cost V 5 bases and J 8 bases; bases outside gene matches: 3. The length of the CDR3 is 12 residues. The CDR3 region has the DNA TGTGCCAGCAGCCCCACAGGGGGTACGCAGTATTTT. Its translation is CASSPTGGTQYF.

This chain joins TRBV7-2 and TRBJ2-1, with 9 bases identical to TRBD1. The CDR3 runs 15 residues. The trim removed 7 bases at V and 5 bases at J, leaving 9 bases unmatched. CDR1 and CDR2 from the germline V gene are SGHTA and FQGNSA. The CDR3 sequence is CASNRGDRENNEQFF. The CDR3 DNA is TGTGCCAGCAACCGGGGGGACAGGGAGAACAATGAGCAGTTCTTC.

This clone was found once. The J gene is TRBJ2-7, the V gene TRBV18, with a possible D match to TRBD2 (6 bases). Trimming shortened V by 5 bases and J by 1 base, and 9 bases separated the two germline ends. The CDR3 length is 13 residues. CDR1 and CDR2 from the germline V gene are KGHSH and LQKENI. CDR3 amino acids: CASSSRGSYEQYF. The CDR3 bases are TGTGCCAGCTCAAGTCGGGGGTCCTACGAGCAGTACTTC.

The gene calls are TRBV7-9 and TRBJ2-7; D not certain. CDR1 SEHNR and CDR2 FQNEAQ come from the germline V gene (reference sequence). V shed 6 bases and J shed 1 base, with 16 bases lying between them. The CDR3 is 15 amino acids. The CDR3 sequence is CASSFGSTRSYEQYF. In DNA, the CDR3 is TGTGCCAGCAGTTTCGGGTCCACTCGATCCTACGAGCAGTACTTC.

The J gene is TRBJ2-2, the V gene TRBV5-4; 9 nucleotides match TRBD1. The germline V gene encodes CDR1 SGHNT and CDR2 YYREEE (reference sequence). The CDR3 runs 15 residues. V trimming: 5 bases; J trimming: 1 base; junction bases outside the gene matches: 3. In DNA form, the CDR3 reads TGTGCCAGCAGTCGACAGGGGGTGAACACCGGGGAGCTGTTTTTT. Encoded protein: CASSRQGVNTGELFF. The whole variable domain, filled in from reference TRBV5-4 and TRBJ2-2, reads ETGVTQSPTHLIKTRGQQVTLRCSSQSGHNTVSWYQQALGQGPQFIFQYYREEENGRGNFPPRFSGLQFPNYSSELNVNALELDDSALYLCASSRQGVNTGELFFGEGSRLTVL.

The chain couples TRBV5-1 to TRBJ2-1; 8 bases are a match to TRBD2. The CDR3 contains 18 residues. J lost 0 bases, V lost 2 bases, and 10 bases had no gene match. From germline, CDR1 is SGHRS and CDR2 YFSETQ. The CDR3 bases are TGCGCCAGCAGCTTCTCTTACGCAAGCGGGAGCTCCTACAATGAGCAGTTCTTC. Amino acids: CASSFSYASGSSYNEQFF.

This clone was seen more than once but under ten times. This chain uses TRBV5-1 with TRBJ2-7; possibly TRBD2 for D (5 bases). Germline-derived CDR1 and CDR2 are SGHRS and YFSETQ. The CDR3 covers 14 residues. Deletions cut 4 bases from V and 4 bases from J, with 15 bases between. As DNA, the CDR3 is TGCGCCAGCAGCGCCGCTCAGGACTTTTACGAGCAGTACTTC. Translated: CASSAAQDFYEQYF.

This rearrangement joins TRBV5-4 to TRBJ2-5; unclear D gene. The CDR3 is 14 residues long. Germline V lookup: CDR1 SGHNT, CDR2 YYREEE (reference sequence). V was clipped by 3 bases and J by 5 bases, with 14 bases between them. CDR3 DNA: TGTGCCAGCAGCTCGGCGACTGGAGAGGAGACCCAGTACTTC. As protein: CASSSATGEETQYF.

As to this clone: At one of its ends the junction is not consistent with the germline gene, which may arise from a read error. This chain links TRBV7-9 with TRBJ1-2; D might be TRBD1 (6 bases). Germline-derived CDR1 and CDR2 are SEHNR and FQNEAQ (reference sequence). The CDR3 is 13 residues long. The CDR3 region is CSSRPGGRGGYTF. The CDR3 bases are TGTTCCAGCAGACCGGGGGGGCGAGGTGGCTACACCTTC. Complete variable domain (other parts from reference TRBV7-9 and TRBJ1-2): DTGVSQNPRHKITKRGQNVTFRCDPISEHNRLYWYRQTLGQGPEFLTYFQNEAQLEKSRLLSDRFSAERPKGSFSTLEIQRTEQGDSAMYLCSSRPGGRGGYTFGSGTRLTVV.

This chain connects TRBV30 to TRBJ2-7; TRBD2 agrees at 10 bases. Looked up from germline, CDR1 is GTSNPN and CDR2 is SVGIG (reference sequence). The V gene end was trimmed by 4 bases and the J gene end by 9 bases; junction bases not matched to a gene: 21. The CDR3 runs to 17 residues. CDR3 sequence reads: CAWKGSVGTSDYRVQYF. DNA for the CDR3: TGTGCCTGGAAGGGATCAGTGGGGACTAGCGATTATAGGGTGCAGTACTTC.

V gene TRBV18 combines with J gene TRBJ2-2; no clear D gene. Trimming removed 4 bases from V and 0 bases from J, with 12 bases in between. Per germline, CDR1 KGHSH and CDR2 LQKENI. This CDR3 spans 16 amino acids. The CDR3 region has the DNA TGTGCCAGCTCACGACCCTCAGGCACGAACACCGGGGAGCTGTTTTTT. It specifies CASSRPSGTNTGELFF.

This clone has a handful of counts. The J gene is TRBJ2-7, the V gene TRBV5-1; 7 bases align to TRBD2. CDR1 and CDR2 from the germline V gene are SGHRS and YFSETQ. Trimming took 1 base from V and 5 from J; bases not matched to a gene: 6. This CDR3 has 14 residues. CDR3 DNA: TGCGCCAGCAGCTTGAGGGAGGGTTCCCACGAGCAGTACTTC. Its protein product is CASSLREGSHEQYF. Full variable domain (outside the CDR3, taken from reference TRBV5-1 and TRBJ2-7): KAGVTQTPRYLIKTRGQQVTLSCSPISGHRSVSWYQQTPGQGLQFLFEYFSETQRNKGNFPGRFSGRQFSNSRSEMNVSTLELGDSALYLCASSLREGSHEQYFGPGTRLTVT.

This clone was seen more than once but under ten times. The chain joins TRBV10-3 to TRBJ2-7; TRBD1 aligns across 9 bases. The germline gives CDR1 ENHRY, CDR2 SYGVKD. The CDR3 runs 14 residues. V lost 8 bases and J lost 4; bases outside the gene matches: 9. The CDR3 sequence is CAISTGTGFYEQYF. CDR3 nucleotide sequence: TGTGCCATCTCAACCGGGACAGGGTTTTACGAGCAGTACTTC.